This TCR beta chain was retrieved from a study of T-cell reconstitution after alpha-beta-depleted transplantation in children. This clonotype was observed a few times. The V end was cut by 1 base, the J end by 4 bases, with 4 bases between. The CDR3 is 13 residues long. The germline gives CDR1 LNHDA, CDR2 SQIVND (reference sequence). TCRbeta library preparation incorporated unique molecular identifiers. One entry per CDR3 protein results from TCRdb running MiXCR on the PCR reads. The profile shows around 340,000 distinct CDR3 sequences, 10% to 15% of them singletons. The rearrangement uses TRBV19 and TRBJ2-2; unclear D gene. The TCR originated in a human donor who donated a stem cell graft to a child with Fanconi anemia. Sample: PBMCs, taken from the stem cell graft. This CDR3 reads CASSIGTTGELFF. CDR3 DNA sequence: TGTGCCAGTAGTATAGGGACCACCGGGGAGCTGTTTTTT.